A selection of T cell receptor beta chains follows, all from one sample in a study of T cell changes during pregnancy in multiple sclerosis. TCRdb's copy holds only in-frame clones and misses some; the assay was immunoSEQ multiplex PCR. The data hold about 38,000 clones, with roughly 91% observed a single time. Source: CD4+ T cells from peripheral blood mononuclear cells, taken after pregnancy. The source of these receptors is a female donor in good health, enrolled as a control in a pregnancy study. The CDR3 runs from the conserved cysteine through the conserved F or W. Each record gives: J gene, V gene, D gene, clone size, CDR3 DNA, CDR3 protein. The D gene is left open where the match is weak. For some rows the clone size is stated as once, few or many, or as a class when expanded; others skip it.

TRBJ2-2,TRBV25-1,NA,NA,TGTGCCAGCAGTGATCTAGATAGTACGAACACCGGGGAGCTGTTTTTT,CASSDLDSTNTGELFF
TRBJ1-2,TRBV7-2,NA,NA,TGTGCCAGCAGCTCACCCAGGGGCCCCTATGGCTACACCTTC,CASSSPRGPYGYTF
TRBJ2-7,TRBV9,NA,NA,TGTGCCAGCAGCGTAGACGGCAGCGCCAGCTACGAGCAGTACTTC,CASSVDGSASYEQYF
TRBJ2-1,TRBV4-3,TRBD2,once,TGCGCCAGCAGCATTACTAGCGGGGGGCTTTCTGAGCAGTTCTTC,CASSITSGGLSEQFF
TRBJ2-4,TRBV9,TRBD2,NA,TGTGCCAGCAGCGTAGAGGATCGGGGGGGGCTGGCCAAAAACATTCAGTACTTC,CASSVEDRGGLAKNIQYF
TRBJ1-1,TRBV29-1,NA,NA,TGCAGCGTTCTGGGCGAGGGCCACCCCTACACTGAAGCTTTCTTC,CSVLGEGHPYTEAFF
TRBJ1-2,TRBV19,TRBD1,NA,TGTGCCACCGAGACAGGGGGCGCGAACGGCTACACCTTC,CATETGGANGYTF
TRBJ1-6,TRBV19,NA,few,TGTGCCAGCAGTAACGGACAAGTCAATTCACCCCTCCACTTT,CASSNGQVNSPLHF
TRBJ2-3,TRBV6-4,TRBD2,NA,TGTGCCAGCATCAAGGAGACTAGCGGGGGGGCGATTAAAACAGATACGCAGTATTTT,CASIKETSGGAIKTDTQYF
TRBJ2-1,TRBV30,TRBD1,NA,TGTGCCTGGAGTGGGTGGACAGGGGGCGATGTTTCCTACAATGAGCAGTTCTTC,CAWSGWTGGDVSYNEQFF
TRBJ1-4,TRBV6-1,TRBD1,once,TGTGCCAGCAGTAGAGACAGGGGTTTTAATGAAAAACTGTTTTTT,CASSRDRGFNEKLFF
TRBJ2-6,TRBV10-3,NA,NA,TGTGCCATCAGTGATCGAGACTCTGGGGCCAACGTCCTGACTTTC,CAISDRDSGANVLTF
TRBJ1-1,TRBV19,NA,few,TGTGCCAGTACCCCTCCGTCAGGGCGGAACACTGAAGCTTTCTTT,CASTPPSGRNTEAFF
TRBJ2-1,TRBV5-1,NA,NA,TGCGCCAGCAGTCGAAGCGGGCCGACCTACAATGAGCAGTTCTTC,CASSRSGPTYNEQFF
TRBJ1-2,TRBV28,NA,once,TGTGCCAGCAGCCCACGACAGCCCTTTAACTATGGCTACACCTTC,CASSPRQPFNYGYTF
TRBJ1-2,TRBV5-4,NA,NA,TGTGCCAGCAGCTTGGTGGACACGGTAAACTATGGCTACACCTTC,CASSLVDTVNYGYTF
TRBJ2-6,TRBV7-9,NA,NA,TGTGCCAGCAGCCCTGGACAGCCAGGGGCTGGGGCCAACGTCCTGACTTTC,CASSPGQPGAGANVLTF
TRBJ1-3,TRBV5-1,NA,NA,TGCGCCAGCAGCCCGGGGTCCCTGACATACTCTGGAAACACCATATATTTT,CASSPGSLTYSGNTIYF
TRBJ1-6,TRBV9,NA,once,TGTGCCAGCAGCGCCCAGGGGTCCAGTTCACCCCTCCACTTT,CASSAQGSSSPLHF
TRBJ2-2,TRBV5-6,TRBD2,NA,TGTGCCAGCAGGGAACTAGCGGGAGCGTCCTACCAGGGCACCGGGGAGCTGTTTTTT,CASRELAGASYQGTGELFF
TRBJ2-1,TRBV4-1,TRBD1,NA,TGCGCCAGCAGCCACGGACAGGGGGCTCGTGGTGAGCAGTTCTTC,CASSHGQGARGEQFF
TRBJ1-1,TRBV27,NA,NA,TGTGCCAGCAGGGCGACGGGGAACACTGAAGCTTTCTTT,CASRATGNTEAFF
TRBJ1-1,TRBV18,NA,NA,TGTGCCAGCTCACCTAGCAGTACGAACACTGAAGCTTTCTTT,CASSPSSTNTEAFF
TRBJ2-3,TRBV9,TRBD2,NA,TGTGCCAGCAGCGTTGCGGGGGGCCTCAAACAAAAGCAATATAGCACAGATACGCAGTATTTT,CASSVAGGLKQKQYSTDTQYF
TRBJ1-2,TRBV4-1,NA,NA,TGCGCCAGCAGCCAGGGCGACAGAGCTCAAGGCTACACCTTC,CASSQGDRAQGYTF
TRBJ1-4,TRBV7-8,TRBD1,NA,TGTGCCAGCAGCTCACATACAGGGGATGAAAAACTGTTTTTT,CASSSHTGDEKLFF
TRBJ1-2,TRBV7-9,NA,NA,TGTGCCAGCAGCCCGGACAGTCCCTATGGCTACACCTTC,CASSPDSPYGYTF
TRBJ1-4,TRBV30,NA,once,TGTGCCTGGGGCGGGGCGCCTAATGAAAAACTGTTTTTT,CAWGGAPNEKLFF
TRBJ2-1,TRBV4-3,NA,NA,TGCGCCAGCAGCCAAGAAGTGACTAGCTACAATGAGCAGTTCTTC,CASSQEVTSYNEQFF
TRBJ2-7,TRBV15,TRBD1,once,TGTGCCACCAGCAGAGGACAGGGTACTGCCTACGAGCAGTACTTC,CATSRGQGTAYEQYF
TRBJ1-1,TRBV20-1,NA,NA,TGCAGTGCCGGGAACACTGAAGCTTTCTTT,CSAGNTEAFF
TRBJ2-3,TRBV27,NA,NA,TGTGCCAGCAGTTTAGTTCCAGGGCCCCTACCAGATACGCAGTATTTT,CASSLVPGPLPDTQYF
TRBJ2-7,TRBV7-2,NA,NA,TGTGCCAGCAGCTTAGCTCGGACACTCTACGAGCAGTACTTC,CASSLARTLYEQYF
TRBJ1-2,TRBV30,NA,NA,TGTGCCTGGATGGGGAGGGGTTATGACTATGGCTACACCTTC,CAWMGRGYDYGYTF
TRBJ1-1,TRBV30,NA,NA,TGTGCCTGGAGTGTGACGGGGTACACTGAAGCTTTCTTT,CAWSVTGYTEAFF
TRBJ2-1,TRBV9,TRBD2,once,TGTGCCAGCAGCGCTGGACTAGCGGGTAATGAGCAGTTCTTC,CASSAGLAGNEQFF
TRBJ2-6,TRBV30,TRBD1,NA,TGTGCCTGGAGTGTAGACAGGGTACAGCCTGGGGCCAACGTCCTGACTTTC,CAWSVDRVQPGANVLTF
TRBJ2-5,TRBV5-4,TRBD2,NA,TGTGCCAGCAGCTTGTTAGAACTAGCGGGGACGGTATGGGACTTC,CASSLLELAGTVWDF
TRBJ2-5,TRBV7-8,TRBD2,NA,TGTGCCAGCAGCCGGAGCGGGGGCGTCCAAGAGACCCAGTACTTC,CASSRSGGVQETQYF
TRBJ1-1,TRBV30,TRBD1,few,TGTGCCTGGACCTTGACAGGGTTAACTGAAGCTTTCTTT,CAWTLTGLTEAFF
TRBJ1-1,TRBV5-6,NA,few,TGTGCCAGCAGCCGGGGGAGGGTGAACACTGAAGCTTTCTTT,CASSRGRVNTEAFF
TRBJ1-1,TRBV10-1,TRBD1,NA,TGCGCCAGCAGTGCGAGGGGGCGCGGCACTGAAGCTTTCTTT,CASSARGRGTEAFF
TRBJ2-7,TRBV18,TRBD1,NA,TGTGCCAGCTCGCCGGACAGGGGTTTGGGCAACGAGCAGTACTTC,CASSPDRGLGNEQYF
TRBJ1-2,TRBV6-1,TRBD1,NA,TGTGCCAGCAGTTCCGGGACAGCGAACTATGGCTACACCTTC,CASSSGTANYGYTF
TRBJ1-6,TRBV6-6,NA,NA,TGTGCCAGCAATCGGGGAGGAGAGAAGGATTCACCCCTCCACTTT,CASNRGGEKDSPLHF
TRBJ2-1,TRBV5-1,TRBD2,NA,TGCGCCAGCAGCCTGTGGGGCGGGGGGGACAATGAGCAGTTCTTC,CASSLWGGGDNEQFF
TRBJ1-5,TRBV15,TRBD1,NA,TGTGCCACCAGCCCGGACAGGGCTGATCAGCCCCAGCATTTT,CATSPDRADQPQHF
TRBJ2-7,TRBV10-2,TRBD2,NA,TGCGCCAGCAGCGCCCTCCCTGGACTAGCGGGAGACGAGCAGTACTTC,CASSALPGLAGDEQYF
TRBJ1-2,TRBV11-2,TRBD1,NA,TGTGCCAGCAGCTCACAGGGGGCCTATGGCTACACCTTC,CASSSQGAYGYTF
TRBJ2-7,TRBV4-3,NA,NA,TGCGCCAGCAGCCAAGATGACAAGTCCTACGAGCAGTACTTC,CASSQDDKSYEQYF
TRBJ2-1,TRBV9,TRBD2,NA,TGTGCCAGCAGCGTAGGACTAGCGGGAGGGCCACAGGGTTTTTATGAGCAGTTCTTC,CASSVGLAGGPQGFYEQFF
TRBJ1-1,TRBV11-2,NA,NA,TGTGCCAGCAGCCCGGCAGGTCTGGGGAGGGGGGCTTTCTTT,CASSPAGLGRGAFF
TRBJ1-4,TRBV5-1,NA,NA,TGCGCCAGCAGTGGGGACTCAACTAATGAAAAACTGTTTTTT,CASSGDSTNEKLFF
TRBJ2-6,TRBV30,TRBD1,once,TGTGCCTGGGGTCGACAGGGGCGCAACTCTGGGGCCAACGTCCTGACTTTC,CAWGRQGRNSGANVLTF
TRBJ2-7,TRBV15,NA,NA,TGTGCCACCAGCAGAGCCCGAGTCGGACAAGAGTACGAGCAGTACTTC,CATSRARVGQEYEQYF
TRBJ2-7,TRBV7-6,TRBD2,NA,TGTGCCAGCAGCTTAGCGGCGACTAGCGGGAGCTCCTACGAGCAGTACTTC,CASSLAATSGSSYEQYF
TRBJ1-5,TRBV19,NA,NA,TGTGCCAGTAGTATATCGGGGGGGAGCAATCAGCCCCAGCATTTT,CASSISGGSNQPQHF
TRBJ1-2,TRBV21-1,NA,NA,TGTGCCAGCAGCAAAACGCCCGAGAGCGGGGGCCTCCCCTATGGCTACACCTTC,CASSKTPESGGLPYGYTF
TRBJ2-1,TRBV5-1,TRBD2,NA,TGCGCCAGCAGCCCTGATTCGGCGGGAGGCTCCTACAATGAGCAGTTCTTC,CASSPDSAGGSYNEQFF
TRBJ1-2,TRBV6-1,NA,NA,TGTGCCAGCAGCTACACTACCTATCTAGCAACCTTC,CASSYTTYLATF